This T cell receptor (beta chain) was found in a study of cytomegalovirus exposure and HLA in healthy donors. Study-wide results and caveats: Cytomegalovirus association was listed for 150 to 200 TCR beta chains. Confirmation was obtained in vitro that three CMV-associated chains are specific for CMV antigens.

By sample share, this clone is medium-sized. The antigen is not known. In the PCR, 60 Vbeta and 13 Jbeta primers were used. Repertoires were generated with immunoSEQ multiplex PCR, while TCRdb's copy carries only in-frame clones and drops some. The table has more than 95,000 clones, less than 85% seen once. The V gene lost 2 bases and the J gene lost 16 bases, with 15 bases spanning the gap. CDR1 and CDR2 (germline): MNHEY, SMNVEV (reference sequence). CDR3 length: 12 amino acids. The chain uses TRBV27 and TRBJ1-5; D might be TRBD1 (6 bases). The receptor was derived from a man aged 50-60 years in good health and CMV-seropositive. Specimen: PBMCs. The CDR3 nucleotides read TGTGCCAGCAGTTTAGGGGGCGGGCCCCCTCATTTT. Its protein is CASSLGGGPPHF.